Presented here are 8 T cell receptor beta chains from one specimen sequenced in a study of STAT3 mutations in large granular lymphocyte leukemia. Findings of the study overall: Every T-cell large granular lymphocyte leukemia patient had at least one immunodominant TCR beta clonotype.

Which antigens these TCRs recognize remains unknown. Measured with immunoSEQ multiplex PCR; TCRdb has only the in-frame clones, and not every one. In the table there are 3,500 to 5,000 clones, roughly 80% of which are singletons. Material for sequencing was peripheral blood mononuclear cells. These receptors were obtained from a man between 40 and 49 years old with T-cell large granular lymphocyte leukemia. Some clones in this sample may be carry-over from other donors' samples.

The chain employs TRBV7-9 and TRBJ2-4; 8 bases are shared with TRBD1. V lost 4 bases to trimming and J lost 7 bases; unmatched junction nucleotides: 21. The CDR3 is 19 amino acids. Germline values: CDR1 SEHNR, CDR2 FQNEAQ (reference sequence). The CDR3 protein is CASSSSETSSGDRMNIQYF. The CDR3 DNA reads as TGTGCCAGCAGCTCCAGCGAGACTTCAAGTGGGGACAGGATGAACATTCAGTACTTC.

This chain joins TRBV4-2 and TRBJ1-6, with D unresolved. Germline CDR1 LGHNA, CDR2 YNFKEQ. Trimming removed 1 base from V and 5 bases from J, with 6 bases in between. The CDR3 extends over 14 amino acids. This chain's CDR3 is CASSQGIDNSPLHF. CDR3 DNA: TGTGCCAGCAGCCAAGGGATCGATAATTCACCCCTCCACTTT.

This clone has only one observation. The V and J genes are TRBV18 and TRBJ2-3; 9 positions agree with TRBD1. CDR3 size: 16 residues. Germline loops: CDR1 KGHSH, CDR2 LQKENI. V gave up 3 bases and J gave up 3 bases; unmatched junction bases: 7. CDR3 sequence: CASSPGQGRGTDTQYF. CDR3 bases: TGTGCCAGCTCACCCGGACAGGGGAGGGGGACAGATACGCAGTATTTT.

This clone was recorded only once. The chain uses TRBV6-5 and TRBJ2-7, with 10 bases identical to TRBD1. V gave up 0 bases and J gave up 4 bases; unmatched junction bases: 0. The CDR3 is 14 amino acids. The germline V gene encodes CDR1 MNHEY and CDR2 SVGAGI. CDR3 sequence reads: CASSYSDRGYEQYF. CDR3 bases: TGTGCCAGCAGTTACTCGGACAGGGGGTACGAGCAGTACTTC.

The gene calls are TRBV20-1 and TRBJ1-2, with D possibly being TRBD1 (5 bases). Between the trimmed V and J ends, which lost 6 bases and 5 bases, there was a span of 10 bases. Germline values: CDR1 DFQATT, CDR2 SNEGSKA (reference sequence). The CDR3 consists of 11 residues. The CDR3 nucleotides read TGCAGTGCGGGGGAGAAGTATGGCTACACCTTC. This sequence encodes CSAGEKYGYTF.

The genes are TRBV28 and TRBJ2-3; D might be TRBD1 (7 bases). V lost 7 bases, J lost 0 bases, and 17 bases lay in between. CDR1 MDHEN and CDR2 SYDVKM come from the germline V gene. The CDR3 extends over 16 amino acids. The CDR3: CASTLRRGRSTDTQYF. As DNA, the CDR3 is TGTGCCAGCACCCTCAGGAGGGGGCGTAGCACAGATACGCAGTATTTT. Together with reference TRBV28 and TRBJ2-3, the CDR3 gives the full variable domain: DVKVTQSSRYLVKRTGEKVFLECVQDMDHENMFWYRQDPGLGLRLIYFSYDVKMKEKGDIPEGYSVSREKKERFSLILESASTNQTSMYLCASTLRRGRSTDTQYFGPGTRLTVL.

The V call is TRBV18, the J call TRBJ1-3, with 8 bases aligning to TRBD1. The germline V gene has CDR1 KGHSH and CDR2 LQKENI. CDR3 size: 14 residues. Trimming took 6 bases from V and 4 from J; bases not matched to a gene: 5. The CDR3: CASSPQGAGNTIYF. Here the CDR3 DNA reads TGTGCCAGCTCCCCCCAGGGGGCCGGAAACACCATATATTTT.

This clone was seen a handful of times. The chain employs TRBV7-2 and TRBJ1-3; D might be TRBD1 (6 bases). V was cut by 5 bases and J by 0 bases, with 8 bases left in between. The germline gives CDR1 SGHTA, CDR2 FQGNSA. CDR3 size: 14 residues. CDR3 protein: CASSRTASGNTIYF. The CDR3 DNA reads TGTGCCAGCAGCCGGACAGCCTCTGGAAACACCATATATTTT.